The 22 T cell receptor beta chains below were found in one sample sequenced in a study of OX40 agonist ivuxolimab in advanced cancers. The method was immunoSEQ multiplex PCR; TCRdb's version includes in-frame clones alone and lacks a portion of them. The sample carries around 84,000 clones, about 81% recorded once. This sample comprised CD4+ or CD8+ T cells sorted from blood, obtained in a trial of the OX40 agonist ivuxolimab. These receptors all come from an adult with an advanced solid tumor such as melanoma, head and neck, liver or kidney cancer.

The chain is built from TRBV6-5 and TRBJ2-7, with D tentatively TRBD1 (6 bases). The CDR3 loop spans 13 amino acids. CDR1 and CDR2 (germline): MNHEY, SVGAGI. The V and J ends lost 2 bases and 3 bases respectively, with 8 bases between them. CDR3 nucleotide sequence: TGTGCCAGCAGTTACCAACAGGGCTACGAGCAGTACTTC. It yields the protein CASSYQQGYEQYF.

This chain uses TRBV5-8 with TRBJ1-5, with D possibly matching TRBD1 (5 bases). Trimming left V 0 bases short and J 6 bases short, with 10 bases between. The CDR3 spans 14 residues. CDR1 SGHTS and CDR2 YDEGEE come from the germline V gene. CDR3 coding DNA: TGTGCCAGCAGCTTGGGAGGGGACGGTCAGCCCCAGCATTTT. It translates to CASSLGGDGQPQHF.

CDR3 in DNA: TGCGCCAGCAGCCAAGGGCCGGCGGGTATTGGGAACACTGAAGCTTTCTTT. Amino acid sequence: CASSQGPAGIGNTEAFF. This chain uses TRBV5-1 with TRBJ1-1, with unresolved D. V shed 4 bases and J shed 1 base, with 20 bases lying between them. CDR3 length equals 17 residues. CDR1 and CDR2 from the germline V gene are SGHRS and YFSETQ. The whole variable domain, remainder taken from reference TRBV5-1 and TRBJ1-1, is KAGVTQTPRYLIKTRGQQVTLSCSPISGHRSVSWYQQTPGQGLQFLFEYFSETQRNKGNFPGRFSGRQFSNSRSEMNVSTLELGDSALYLCASSQGPAGIGNTEAFFGQGTRLTVV.

V gene TRBV5-1 combines with J gene TRBJ1-6, with 7 positions matching TRBD1. CDR1 and CDR2 from the germline V gene are SGHRS and YFSETQ. This CDR3 has 17 residues. Trimming removed 0 bases from V and 1 base from J; junction bases left unmatched: 4. CDR3 coding DNA: TGCGCCAGCAGCTTGGACAGGGGAGGGTCCTATAATTCACCCCTCCACTTT. Its translation: CASSLDRGGSYNSPLHF.

The gene calls are TRBV4-2 and TRBJ1-1; tentative D call: TRBD1 (6 bases). Trimming removed 4 bases at V and 1 base at J, with 19 bases between. This CDR3 has 17 amino acids. Germline CDR1 is LGHNA and CDR2 is YNFKEQ. CDR3 region: CASSPSAGGAKNTEAFF. For the CDR3, the DNA is TGTGCCAGCAGCCCTTCCGCGGGGGGGGCCAAGAACACTGAAGCTTTCTTT.

The genes are TRBV27 and TRBJ1-6, with TRBD1 identical over 7 bases. V shed 3 bases, J shed 5 bases, and the junction held 13 bases outside the gene matches. This CDR3 is built from 18 residues. Germline V gene lookup returns CDR1 MNHEY and CDR2 SMNVEV (reference sequence). CDR3 nucleotides: TGTGCCAGCAGTTTCGAGTTGTACAGGGGTGGGGATAATTCACCCCTCCACTTT. It is translated as CASSFELYRGGDNSPLHF.

This clone was detected a few times. The chain uses TRBV5-6 and TRBJ1-2; D gene ambiguous. Germline V CDR1 and CDR2: SGHDT, YYEEEE. CDR3 size: 12 residues. V lost 2 bases and J 8 bases, leaving 10 bases between the germline ends. CDR3 sequence: CASSFRERGYTF. CDR3 sequence (DNA): TGTGCCAGCAGCTTTAGGGAACGGGGCTACACCTTC. Full variable domain (outside the CDR3, taken from reference TRBV5-6 and TRBJ1-2): DAGVTQSPTHLIKTRGQQVTLRCSPKSGHDTVSWYQQALGQGPQFIFQYYEEEERQRGNFPDRFSGHQFPNYSSELNVNALLLGDSALYLCASSFRERGYTFGSGTRLTVV.

V and J are TRBV19 and TRBJ2-3, with D tentatively TRBD1 (6 bases). This CDR3 is 14 amino acids long. Germline V lookup: CDR1 LNHDA, CDR2 SQIVND (reference sequence). The V and J ends lost 3 bases and 4 bases respectively, with 11 bases between them. CDR3 loop: CASSMGNRADTQYF. The CDR3 DNA sequence: TGTGCCAGTAGTATGGGGAACAGGGCAGATACGCAGTATTTT.

This rearrangement joins TRBV7-3 to TRBJ2-7, with TRBD2 matching 16 bases. V gave up 5 bases and J gave up 5 bases; unmatched junction bases: 6. The CDR3 is made up of 16 amino acids. Germline CDR1 and CDR2: SGHTA and FQGTGA. This CDR3 reads CASSPGLAGGPDEQYF. The CDR3 DNA follows: TGTGCCAGCAGCCCGGGACTAGCGGGAGGGCCAGACGAGCAGTACTTC.

CDR3 nucleotides: TGTGCCAGCAGCCCCCTCAACTCCGGGACAGGGGTCACCGGGGAGCTGTTTTTT. This sequence encodes CASSPLNSGTGVTGELFF. This rearrangement joins TRBV5-6 to TRBJ2-2; 10 nucleotides match TRBD1. The junction had 13 bases not matched to a gene; V was cut back by 4 bases and J by 4 bases. In germline, CDR1 is SGHDT, CDR2 YYEEEE. The CDR3 sequence is 18 residues long.

The V and J genes are TRBV27 and TRBJ2-2; D remains ambiguous. V shed 3 bases and J shed 3 bases, with 5 bases lying between them. CDR1 MNHEY and CDR2 SMNVEV come from the germline V gene (reference sequence). The length of the CDR3 is 13 residues. The DNA of the CDR3 is TGTGCCAGCAGTTTTCTGGACACCGGGGAGCTGTTTTTT. As protein: CASSFLDTGELFF.

The J gene is TRBJ1-4, the V gene TRBV30, with TRBD1 matching 9 bases. Germline assignment: CDR1 GTSNPN and CDR2 SVGIG (reference sequence). Germline trimming cut 0 bases from V and 8 bases from J; bases unmatched to any gene: 7. The CDR3 totals 15 residues. The CDR3: CAWSVHGTGYEKLFF. The CDR3 DNA sequence: TGTGCCTGGAGTGTACACGGGACAGGGTACGAAAAACTGTTTTTT.

The chain has TRBV7-3 and TRBJ2-1, with D possibly matching TRBD2 (6 bases). This CDR3 has 16 amino acids. Trimming left V 4 bases short and J 2 bases short, with 15 bases between. Germline CDR1 and CDR2: SGHTA and FQGTGA. CDR3 protein: CASSSGSSATYNEQFF. The CDR3 nucleotides are TGTGCCAGCAGCTCAGGATCTAGCGCTACCTACAATGAGCAGTTCTTC.

This clone occurred once. The CDR3 nucleotides are TGTGCCAGCAGCTTATACGGCGAGCGGGGCTACGAGCAGTACTTC. Protein product: CASSLYGERGYEQYF. J is TRBJ2-7 and V is TRBV7-6, with TRBD2 matching 7 bases. CDR3 length: 15 residues. Trimming cost V 2 bases and J 3 bases; bases outside gene matches: 7. The germline gives CDR1 SGHVS, CDR2 FNYEAQ.

The sample holds a few counts of this clone. The chain is built from TRBV25-1 and TRBJ1-5; no reliable D call. The CDR3 is 14 amino acids. Germline V CDR1 and CDR2: MGHDK, SYGVNS. V was clipped by 4 bases and J by 2 bases, with 9 bases between them. CDR3 sequence: CASSGGRGNQPQHF. CDR3 coding DNA: TGTGCCAGCAGTGGTGGGCGGGGCAATCAGCCCCAGCATTTT.

This clone was seen a single time. The V call is TRBV19, the J call TRBJ1-2; weak D call: TRBD1 (5 bases). Trimming cost V 7 bases and J 4 bases, with 13 bases left between them. The CDR3 has 13 amino acids. Per germline, CDR1 LNHDA and CDR2 SQIVND (reference sequence). The DNA for the CDR3 is TGTGCCAGTACTACGGGGGAAGGCTATGGCTACACCTTC. Residues: CASTTGEGYGYTF.

The chain uses TRBV5-1 and TRBJ1-1; D not certain. The CDR3 covers 14 residues. Trimming cost V 7 bases and J 0 bases, with 13 bases left between them. Germline CDR1 SGHRS, CDR2 YFSETQ. CDR3 amino acids: CASYADGLNTEAFF. The CDR3 DNA reads as TGCGCCAGCTACGCGGACGGCTTGAACACTGAAGCTTTCTTT. The full variable domain, with the rest looked up from reference TRBV5-1 and TRBJ1-1, is KAGVTQTPRYLIKTRGQQVTLSCSPISGHRSVSWYQQTPGQGLQFLFEYFSETQRNKGNFPGRFSGRQFSNSRSEMNVSTLELGDSALYLCASYADGLNTEAFFGQGTRLTVV.

The chain couples TRBV7-9 to TRBJ2-1, with 9 bases lining up with TRBD2. The trim removed 1 base at V and 9 bases at J, leaving 7 bases unmatched. The CDR3 is made up of 15 amino acids. Germline values: CDR1 SEHNR, CDR2 FQNEAQ (reference sequence). The CDR3 region is CASSLGAGGGSEQFF. The CDR3, as DNA: TGTGCCAGCAGCTTAGGAGCGGGGGGAGGGAGTGAGCAGTTCTTC.

V usage is TRBV19 and J usage is TRBJ2-3; D perhaps matches TRBD2 (6 bases). Germline-derived CDR1 and CDR2 are LNHDA and SQIVND (reference sequence). With 1 base removed from V and 4 bases from J, the gap between germline ends came to 12 bases. This CDR3 has 15 residues. This CDR3 reads CASSIGGGRADTQYF. DNA for the CDR3: TGTGCCAGTAGTATAGGGGGAGGAAGGGCAGATACGCAGTATTTT.

The chain is built from TRBV7-6 and TRBJ2-1; D gene ambiguous. Looked up from germline, CDR1 is SGHVS and CDR2 is FNYEAQ. V was trimmed by 4 bases and J by 6 bases, leaving 13 bases between them. The CDR3 is 14 amino acids. CDR3 protein: CASSSMTSSNEQFF. CDR3 in DNA: TGTGCCAGCAGCTCCATGACCTCGAGCAATGAGCAGTTCTTC.

The gene calls are TRBV5-1 and TRBJ1-1; a weak D match, TRBD1 (5 bases). The CDR3 has 16 amino acids. CDR1 is SGHRS, CDR2 YFSETQ, per germline. Trimming stripped 2 bases from V and 4 bases from J, with 18 bases between. The CDR3 protein is CASSFGRPGPSTEAFF. The CDR3 nucleotides are TGCGCCAGCAGCTTCGGCCGTCCAGGGCCATCCACTGAAGCTTTCTTT.

V gene TRBV5-8 combines with J gene TRBJ2-1; D call uncertain. The CDR3 length is 10 residues. Trimming removed 5 bases from V and 12 bases from J, with 9 bases in between. From germline, CDR1 is SGHTS and CDR2 YDEGEE. In nucleotides, the CDR3 is TGTGCCAGCAGGGCGGTGGGGCAGTTCTTC. It translates to CASRAVGQFF.